A single sample gave rise to the 11 T cell receptor beta chains below, sequenced in a study of blood T cell repertoires in COVID-19. Some clones are missing from TCRdb's copy, which holds only in-frame ones; the method was immunoSEQ multiplex PCR. This table holds 60,000 to 75,000 clones, about four fifths found once. Sequenced sample: peripheral blood. The origin of the receptors is a human donor in a cohort sampled during active COVID-19.

The rearrangement uses TRBV19 and TRBJ1-1, with D unclear. Germline V gene data show CDR1 as LNHDA and CDR2 as SQIVND (reference sequence). V lost 2 bases and J lost 3, with 13 bases in between. This CDR3 is built from 15 residues. The CDR3 DNA follows: TGTGCCAGTAGTATAAATCCGAGGGATTACACTGAAGCTTTCTTT. As protein: CASSINPRDYTEAFF.

V and J are TRBV6-1 and TRBJ1-1; 7 bases are a match to TRBD1. The CDR3 has 16 amino acids. Per germline, CDR1 MNHNS and CDR2 SASEGT. With V trimmed by 4 bases and J by 0 bases, 8 bases remained unmatched. This CDR3 reads CASSGLYRGVNTEAFF. The DNA for the CDR3 is TGTGCCAGCAGTGGATTATACAGGGGCGTGAACACTGAAGCTTTCTTT.

V usage is TRBV7-6 and J usage is TRBJ2-1, with 7 bases identical to TRBD1. Germline V gene sequence: CDR1 SGHVS, CDR2 FNYEAQ. This CDR3 region has 16 residues. V shed 4 bases, J shed 4 bases, and the junction held 10 bases outside the gene matches. The chain's CDR3 is CASSSTGTADYNEQFF. DNA of the CDR3: TGTGCCAGCAGCTCCACCGGGACAGCGGATTACAATGAGCAGTTCTTC.

The CDR3 nucleotides read TGTGCCAGCAGCGCAGGACTAGCGGGAGGGGACAGGGAGACCCAGTACTTC. The encoded protein is CASSAGLAGGDRETQYF. This chain links TRBV9 with TRBJ2-5, with 15 bases aligning to TRBD2. The trim removed 3 bases at V and 5 bases at J, leaving 8 bases unmatched. Germline loops: CDR1 SGDLS, CDR2 YYNGEE. The CDR3 is made up of 17 amino acids.

The chain employs TRBV9 and TRBJ2-3, with 11 bases aligning to TRBD2. Germline values: CDR1 SGDLS, CDR2 YYNGEE. The CDR3 runs 14 residues. Losses at the gene ends were 2 bases for V and 11 bases for J; bases not matched to a gene: 7. Here the CDR3 DNA reads TGTGCCAGCAGCGTGGGAATAGCGGGGGGGAGGCAGTATTTT. This codes for CASSVGIAGGRQYF.

The rearrangement links TRBV3-1 (or the pseudogene TRBV3-2) to TRBJ2-6; 7 nucleotides agree with TRBD1. The CDR3 is made up of 18 amino acids. Germline CDR1 is LGHDT and CDR2 is YNNKEL (reference sequence). The V segment lost 4 bases and the J segment 0 bases; nucleotides outside the gene matches: 9. CDR3 nucleotides: TGTGCCAGCAGCCCTTACCGGACAGGTCCCTCTGGGGCCAACGTCCTGACTTTC. Translating it yields CASSPYRTGPSGANVLTF.

The V and J genes are TRBV3-1 (or the pseudogene TRBV3-2) and TRBJ2-3; TRBD1 aligns across 8 bases. Germline trimming cut 3 bases from V and 4 bases from J; bases unmatched to any gene: 9. Germline CDR1 reads LGHDT; CDR2 reads YNNKEL (reference sequence). This CDR3 region has 16 residues. The CDR3 DNA sequence: TGTGCCAGCAGCCAGCGGACAGGGTCGCGTGCAGATACGCAGTATTTT. It translates to CASSQRTGSRADTQYF.

The V and J genes are TRBV30 and TRBJ2-5, with unresolved D. The CDR3 extends over 13 amino acids. Germline CDR1 is GTSNPN and CDR2 is SVGIG (reference sequence). Trimming stripped 0 bases from V and 5 bases from J, with 10 bases between. The CDR3 nucleotides read TGTGCCTGGAGTGTTGAGGAACGCGAGACCCAGTACTTC. This encodes CAWSVEERETQYF.

The chain uses TRBV4-2 and TRBJ1-5; D remains unclear. The CDR3 is made up of 13 amino acids. Germline V CDR1 and CDR2: LGHNA, YNFKEQ. V lost 0 bases to trimming and J lost 5 bases, with 5 bases between them. CDR3 DNA: TGTGCCAGCAGCCAAGATCAGTATCAGCCCCAGCATTTT. This encodes CASSQDQYQPQHF.

This clone was observed once. The rearrangement links TRBV6-6 to TRBJ1-2; D might be TRBD1 (6 bases). CDR1 MNHNY and CDR2 SVGAGI come from the germline V gene (reference sequence). V was cut by 5 bases and J by 5 bases, with 9 bases left in between. The CDR3 length is 12 residues. CDR3 protein: CASSNGQYGYTF. The CDR3 nucleotides are TGTGCCAGCAGTAACGGACAGTATGGCTACACCTTC.

The rearrangement uses TRBV4-2 and TRBJ2-3, with TRBD2 as a possible D gene (5 bases). This CDR3 comprises 14 residues. V was shortened by 4 bases and J by 3 bases, with 11 bases between the two germline ends. CDR1 is LGHNA and CDR2 is YNFKEQ in the germline V gene. CDR3 loop: CASSLQSGTDTQYF. DNA for the CDR3: TGTGCCAGCAGCCTTCAGAGCGGAACAGATACGCAGTATTTT.